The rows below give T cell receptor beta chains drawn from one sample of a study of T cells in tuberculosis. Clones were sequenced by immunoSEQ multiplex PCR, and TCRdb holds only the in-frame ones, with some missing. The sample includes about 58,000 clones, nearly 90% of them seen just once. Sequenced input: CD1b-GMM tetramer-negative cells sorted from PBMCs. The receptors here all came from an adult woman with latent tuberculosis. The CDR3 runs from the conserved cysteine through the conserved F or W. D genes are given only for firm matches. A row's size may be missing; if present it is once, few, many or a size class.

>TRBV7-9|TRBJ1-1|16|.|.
TGTGCCAGCAGCTTACTACAGGGAGGGCGGCACACTGAAGCTTTCTTT
CASSLLQGGRHTEAFF
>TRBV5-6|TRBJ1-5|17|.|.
TGTGCCAGCAGCTTTGGGGGAATAGGAGGGAGCAATCAGCCCCAGCATTTT
CASSFGGIGGSNQPQHF
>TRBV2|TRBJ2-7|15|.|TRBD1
TGTGCCAGCAGTGTGGATGGGGACAGGGGCTACGAGCAGTACTTC
CASSVDGDRGYEQYF
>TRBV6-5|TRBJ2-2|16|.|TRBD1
TGTGCCAGCAGTTACTCGTCAGGGGGAAGGGCCGGGGAGCTGTTTTTT
CASSYSSGGRAGELFF
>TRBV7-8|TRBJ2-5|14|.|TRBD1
TGTGCCAGCAGCCCGGGGACAGGTCAAGAGACCCAGTACTTC
CASSPGTGQETQYF
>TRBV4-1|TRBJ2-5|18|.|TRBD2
TGCGCCAGCAGCCAAGATCCTTTACTAGCGGGGGGCCAAGAGACCCAGTACTTC
CASSQDPLLAGGQETQYF
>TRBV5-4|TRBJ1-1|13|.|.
TGTGCCAGCAGCTTGACTATGAACACTGAAGCTTTCTTT
CASSLTMNTEAFF
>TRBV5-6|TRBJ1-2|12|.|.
TGTGCCAGCAGTGTATTTAACTATGGCTACACCTTC
CASSVFNYGYTF
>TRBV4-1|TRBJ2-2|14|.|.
TGCGCCAGCAGCCACCCCAGGGGTACCGGGGAGCTGTTTTTT
CASSHPRGTGELFF
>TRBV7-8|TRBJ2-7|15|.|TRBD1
TGTGCCAGCAGCTTAGCCGGGACAGGGGAATACGAGCAGTACTTC
CASSLAGTGEYEQYF
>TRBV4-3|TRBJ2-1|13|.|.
TGCGCCAGCAGCCAAGACAGGTCCAATGAGCAGTTCTTC
CASSQDRSNEQFF
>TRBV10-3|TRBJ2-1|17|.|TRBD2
TGTGCCATCAGTGAGTCTAGCGGGAGGGGCTCCTACAATGAGCAGTTCTTC
CAISESSGRGSYNEQFF
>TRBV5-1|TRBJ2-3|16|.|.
TGCGCCAGCAGCTTGGCCCAGACGGGAAGCACAGATACGCAGTATTTT
CASSLAQTGSTDTQYF
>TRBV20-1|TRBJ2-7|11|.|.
TGCAGTGCTAGTTTAGACTACGAGCAGTACTTC
CSASLDYEQYF
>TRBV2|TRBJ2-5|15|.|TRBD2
TGTGCCAGCAGTGCGGCTAGCGGGGGCTGGGAGACCCAGTACTTC
CASSAASGGWETQYF
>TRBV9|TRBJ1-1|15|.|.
TGTGCCAGCAGCGTAGGCCGGACACCTGACACTGAAGCTTTCTTT
CASSVGRTPDTEAFF
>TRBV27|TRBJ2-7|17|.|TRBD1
TGTGCCAGCAGTTTGTGGACTTCCGGGACAGGAAACTACGAGCAGTACTTC
CASSLWTSGTGNYEQYF
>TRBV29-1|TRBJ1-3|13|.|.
TGCAGCGTTGAAGGAAACAGCGGAAACACCATATATTTT
CSVEGNSGNTIYF
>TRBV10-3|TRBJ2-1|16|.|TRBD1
TGTGCCATCAGTGTAATAGGGGGCGCGGGCTACAATGAGCAGTTCTTC
CAISVIGGAGYNEQFF
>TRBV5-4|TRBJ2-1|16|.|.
TGTGCCAGCAGCTCCAGGGGACGGGGCCTTCAAGATGAGCAGTTCTTC
CASSSRGRGLQDEQFF
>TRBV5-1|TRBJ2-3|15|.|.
TGCGCCAGCAGCTTGCGTGTTACAAGCACAGATACGCAGTATTTT
CASSLRVTSTDTQYF
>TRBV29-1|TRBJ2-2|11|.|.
TGCAGCGTTGCCGGGACCGGGGAGCTGTTTTTT
CSVAGTGELFF
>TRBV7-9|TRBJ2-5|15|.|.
TGTGCCAGCAGCTTATGGGTGGGGGCCCCAGAGACCCAGTACTTC
CASSLWVGAPETQYF
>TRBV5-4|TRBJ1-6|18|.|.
TGTGCCAGCAGCTTGAAAAGGGACTCCAGCTCCTATAATTCACCCCTCCACTTT
CASSLKRDSSSYNSPLHF
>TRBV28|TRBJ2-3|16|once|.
TGTGCCAGCAACACCCCGATCGGACAGAAGACAGATACGCAGTATTTT
CASNTPIGQKTDTQYF
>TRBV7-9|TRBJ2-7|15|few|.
TGTGCCAGCAGCTCCTCGGGTCGGCGAACCTACGAGCAGTACTTC
CASSSSGRRTYEQYF
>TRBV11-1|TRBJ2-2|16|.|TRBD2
TGTGCCAGCAGCTTAGCGCTCGCGGGAGCCACCGGGGAGCTGTTTTTT
CASSLALAGATGELFF
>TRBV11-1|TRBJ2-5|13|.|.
TGTGCCAGCAGCTTAGCTTCAGGGGAGACCCAGTACTTC
CASSLASGETQYF
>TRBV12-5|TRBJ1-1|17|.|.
TGTGCTAGTGGTTTGTTCGTTGGTTCCTGGGGAGGAACTGAAGCTTTCTTT
CASGLFVGSWGGTEAFF
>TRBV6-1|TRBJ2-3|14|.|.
TGTGCCAGCAGTGATGCGCGGGGCACAGATACGCAGTATTTT
CASSDARGTDTQYF
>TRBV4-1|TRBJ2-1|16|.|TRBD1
TGCGCCAGCAGCCACCCCGGGACAGGGAGTATCGATGAGCAGTTCTTC
CASSHPGTGSIDEQFF
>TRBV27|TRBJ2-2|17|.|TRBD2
TGTGCCAGCAGTTTAGGCGGGAGGGCCGTGGGCACCGGGGAGCTGTTTTTT
CASSLGGRAVGTGELFF
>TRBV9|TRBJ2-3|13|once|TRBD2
TGTGCCAGCAGCGTCGGGGGGACAGATACGCAGTATTTT
CASSVGGTDTQYF
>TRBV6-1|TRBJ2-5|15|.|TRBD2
TGTGCCAGCAGTGAGACTAGCGGACAACAAGAGACCCAGTACTTC
CASSETSGQQETQYF
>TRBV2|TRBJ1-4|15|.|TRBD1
TGTGCCAGCAGTGAAGGGACAGGGGCAAGTGAAAAACTGTTTTTT
CASSEGTGASEKLFF
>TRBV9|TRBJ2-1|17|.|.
TGTGCCAGCAGCTCCAACGATGTGGGACTCACGTACAATGAGCAGTTCTTC
CASSSNDVGLTYNEQFF
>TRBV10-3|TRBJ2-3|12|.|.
TGTGCCATCAGTGAGTCGGGGGGTACGCAGTATTTT
CAISESGGTQYF
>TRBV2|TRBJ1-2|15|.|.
TGTGCCAGCAGTCCCCAAAGAGCGGCCTTCTATGGCTACACCTTC
CASSPQRAAFYGYTF
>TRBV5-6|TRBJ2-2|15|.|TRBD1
TGTGCCAGCAGCCCGGGACAGGGGAACACCGGGGAGCTGTTTTTT
CASSPGQGNTGELFF
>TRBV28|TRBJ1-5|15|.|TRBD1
TGTGCCAGCAGTCCACAGGGGCGCGGCGATCAGCCCCAGCATTTT
CASSPQGRGDQPQHF
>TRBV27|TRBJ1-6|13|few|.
TGTGCCAGCAGACCGTACTATAATTCCCCCCTCCACTTT
CASRPYYNSPLHF
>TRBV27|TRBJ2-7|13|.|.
TGTGCCAGCAGTTTGAACAGCCTCTACGAGCAGTACTTC
CASSLNSLYEQYF
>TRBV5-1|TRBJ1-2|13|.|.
TGCGCCAGCGGCCCTCGTGTTGACTATGGCTACACCTTC
CASGPRVDYGYTF
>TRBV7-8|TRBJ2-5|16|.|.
TGTGCCAGCAGCTTATTATTTCGGGACTCTCAAGAGACCCAGTACTTC
CASSLLFRDSQETQYF
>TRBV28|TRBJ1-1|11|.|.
TGTGCCAGCAGTTTAGGCCCTGAAGCTTTCTTT
CASSLGPEAFF
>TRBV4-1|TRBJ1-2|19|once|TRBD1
TGCGCCAGCAGCCACCGGGTACGTGACAGGGACCCTACTAACTATGGCTACACCTTC
CASSHRVRDRDPTNYGYTF
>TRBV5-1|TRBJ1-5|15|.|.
TGCGCCAGCAGCTTTGAGGCAGGGGCAAACCAGCCCCAGCATTTT
CASSFEAGANQPQHF
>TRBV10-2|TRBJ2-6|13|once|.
TGCGCCAGCACCGGTTCTGGGGCCAACGTCCTGACTTTC
CASTGSGANVLTF
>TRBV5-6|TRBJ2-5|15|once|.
TGTGCCAGCAGCTTCGATCGTGCTATCGGAGAGACCCAGTACTTC
CASSFDRAIGETQYF
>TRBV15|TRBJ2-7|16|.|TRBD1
TGTGCCACCAGCAGAGGAATCGGACAGGGGGCCTACGAGCAGTACTTC
CATSRGIGQGAYEQYF
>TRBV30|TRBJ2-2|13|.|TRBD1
TGTGCCTGGACAGGGGGCTGGGGCGGGGAGCTGTTTTTT
CAWTGGWGGELFF
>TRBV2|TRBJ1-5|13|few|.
TGTGTGTCACGAGGGGGACCCGATCAGCCCCAGCATTTT
CVSRGGPDQPQHF
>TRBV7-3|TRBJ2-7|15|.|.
TGTGCCAGCAGCTTCCCGCAGGGAAATTCCTACGAGCAGTACTTC
CASSFPQGNSYEQYF
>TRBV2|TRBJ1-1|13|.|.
TGTGCCAGCAGGGAGGGGGAGGGTACTGAAGCTTTCTTT
CASREGEGTEAFF
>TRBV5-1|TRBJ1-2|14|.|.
TGCGCCAGCAGCTTGGCCGACCCAGGGGAGGGCTACACCTTC
CASSLADPGEGYTF